This passage covers 25 T cell receptor beta chains from one sample sequenced in a study of shared clonotypes between healthy human individuals. The repertoire was sequenced with immunoSEQ multiplex PCR; TCRdb's copy has only in-frame clones and lacks some. Of 600,000 to 750,000 clones in the sample, about nine tenths were seen once. Sequencing used memory CD8+ T cells from PBMCs. This sample's subset: CD45RO+ cells pooled with CCR7-negative TemRA cells. Receptors were obtained from a man in his late teens or twenties in good health. Some clones in this sample may be carry-over from other donors' samples.

V gene TRBV25-1 combines with J gene TRBJ1-3; D not resolved. Germline V gene data show CDR1 as MGHDK and CDR2 as SYGVNS. The CDR3 sequence is 15 residues long. V dropped 0 bases and J dropped 1 base, with 7 bases sitting between them. The CDR3: CASSEYYQSGNTIYF. The CDR3 bases are TGTGCCAGCAGTGAATATTACCAGTCTGGAAACACCATATATTTT.

The genes are TRBV19 and TRBJ1-5; possible D gene TRBD1, 6 bases. Germline lookup yields CDR1 LNHDA and CDR2 SQIVND (reference sequence). This CDR3 spans 14 amino acids. V lost 1 base, J lost 3 bases, and 7 bases lay in between. CDR3 DNA sequence: TGTGCCAGTAGTATAGGGGACAACAATCAGCCCCAGCATTTT. It specifies CASSIGDNNQPQHF.

CDR3 DNA: TGCAGCGCACTAGCGGGAGCCGCCTACGAGCAGTACTTC. Translating gives CSALAGAAYEQYF. The chain recombines TRBV29-1 with TRBJ2-7; TRBD2 matches at 11 bases. CDR1 and CDR2 (germline): SQVTM, ANQGSEA. With 7 bases clipped from V and 2 bases from J, the junction kept 4 bases outside the gene matches. This CDR3 has 13 residues.

The count of this clone is one. The CDR3 is CASSLAGYQPQHF. CDR3 nucleotides: TGTGCCAGCAGCTTAGCCGGGTATCAGCCCCAGCATTTT. The chain uses TRBV7-8 and TRBJ1-5; D remains ambiguous. V lost 0 bases, J lost 5 bases, and 5 bases lay in between. Germline V gene lookup returns CDR1 SGHVS and CDR2 FQNEAQ. The CDR3 totals 13 residues.

This sequence joins TRBV2 and TRBJ2-5; D is uncertain. The CDR3 loop spans 14 amino acids. Trimming cost V 1 base and J 10 bases, with 16 bases left between them. The V gene's germline CDR1 is SNHLY and CDR2 FYNNEI. The CDR3 bases are TGTGCCAGCAGTGAAGAGGCGTTACCCCAGGACCAGTACTTC. It codes for CASSEEALPQDQYF. The full variable domain, rest sourced from reference TRBV2 and TRBJ2-5, is EPEVTQTPSHQVTQMGQEVILRCVPISNHLYFYWYRQILGQKVEFLVSFYNNEISEKSEIFDDQFSVERPDGSNFTLKIRSTKLEDSAMYFCASSEEALPQDQYFGPGTRLLVL.

V and J are TRBV29-1 and TRBJ2-1; tentatively, D is TRBD1 or TRBD2 (7 bases each). V lost 3 bases to trimming and J lost 5 bases, with 26 bases between them. Looked up from germline, CDR1 is SQVTM and CDR2 is ANQGSEA. The CDR3 runs 18 residues. This CDR3 is CSVEGTVLHGGGNNEQFF. The CDR3, as DNA: TGCAGCGTTGAGGGGACAGTCCTGCATGGGGGAGGGAACAATGAGCAGTTCTTC.

The chain couples TRBV28 to TRBJ2-2; no clear D. This CDR3 is 14 amino acids long. Trimming pared 2 bases from V and 6 bases from J, leaving 10 bases between. The V gene's germline CDR1 is MDHEN and CDR2 SYDVKM. The CDR3 spells CASSLLEIAGELFF. The CDR3 DNA reads as TGTGCCAGCAGTTTACTGGAGATCGCCGGGGAGCTGTTTTTT.

CDR3 sequence (DNA): TGTGCCAGCAGCTTAATGGTACAGGACTACGAGCAGTACTTC. Translation gives CASSLMVQDYEQYF. The chain has TRBV7-2 and TRBJ2-7; TRBD1 might be the D (5 bases). V shed 2 bases and J shed 3 bases, with 11 bases lying between them. The CDR3 has 14 residues. CDR1 is SGHTA, CDR2 FQGNSA, per germline.

This chain links TRBV21-1 with TRBJ1-4; the D call of TRBD1 is as the table states it, not checked on the DNA. TRBV21-1 is given as a pseudogene. The CDR3 length is 14 residues. The CDR3 sequence is CASNLDRGREKLFF. DNA of the CDR3: TGTGCCAGCAACCTAGACAGGGGGCGCGAAAAACTGTTTTTT.

The chain carries TRBV27 and TRBJ2-5; 8 nucleotides line up with TRBD2. The J segment lost 4 bases and the V segment lost 3 bases, leaving 16 bases of the junction unmatched. The CDR3 runs 18 residues. CDR1 and CDR2 from the germline V gene are MNHEY and SMNVEV (reference sequence). The CDR3 DNA reads TGTGCCAGCAGTTTGTTACCAAGCGGGAGTAAATTTGGAGAGACCCAGTACTTC. It codes for CASSLLPSGSKFGETQYF.

This CDR3 is CASSGTSDAGELFF. As DNA, the CDR3 is TGTGCCAGCAGTGGGACTAGCGATGCCGGGGAGCTGTTTTTT. This chain links TRBV6-6 with TRBJ2-2, with 10 bases aligning to TRBD2. V was clipped by 5 bases and J by 6 bases; unmatched bases: 3. CDR3 length: 14 amino acids. Germline V CDR1 and CDR2: MNHNY, SVGAGI (reference sequence).

This clone is a singleton in its sample. The V gene is TRBV14, the J gene TRBJ2-7; the match to TRBD2 covers 8 bases. Germline loops: CDR1 SGHDN, CDR2 FVKESK. The CDR3 extends over 18 amino acids. Germline trimming cut 2 bases from V and 9 bases from J; bases unmatched to any gene: 21. The CDR3 loop is CASSQPSGLTSGGTMQYF. The CDR3 region has the DNA TGTGCCAGCAGCCAACCAAGTGGCCTAACTAGCGGAGGTACGATGCAGTACTTC.

For this clone: This sample includes further DNA sequences coding for the same CDR3. V gene TRBV27 combines with J gene TRBJ2-7; 8 nucleotides agree with TRBD2. With 1 base clipped from V and 4 bases from J, the junction kept 3 bases outside the gene matches. Germline assignment: CDR1 MNHEY and CDR2 SMNVEV (reference sequence). This CDR3 region has 14 residues. The CDR3 bases are TGTGCCAGCAGTTTATATCCGGGGGGGTACGAGCAGTACTTC. Its translation: CASSLYPGGYEQYF.

Only one count was recorded for this clone. This CDR3 is CASSTTGGYSPLHF. The CDR3 DNA is TGTGCCAGCAGCACTACAGGGGGCTATTCACCCCTCCACTTT. The V gene is TRBV7-9, the J gene TRBJ1-6; 9 nucleotides agree with TRBD1. With V trimmed by 5 bases and J by 8 bases, 4 bases remained unmatched. CDR1 is SEHNR, CDR2 FQNEAQ, per germline (reference sequence). The CDR3 runs to 14 residues.

This clone appeared a single time. The gene calls are TRBV2 and TRBJ2-1, with D tentatively TRBD2 (5 bases). CDR1 and CDR2 from the germline V gene are SNHLY and FYNNEI. With 2 bases removed from V and 9 bases from J, the gap between germline ends came to 20 bases. This CDR3 is 16 amino acids long. The CDR3 DNA is TGTGCCAGCAGTGAATGGGTCCTCACTAGGGCGTCTGAGCAGTTCTTC. Translation gives CASSEWVLTRASEQFF.

CDR3 amino acids: CASSPGTSGTDTQYF. The CDR3 nucleotides read TGCGCCAGCAGCCCGGGGACTAGCGGCACAGATACGCAGTATTTT. The chain joins TRBV5-1 to TRBJ2-3, with TRBD2 identical over 10 bases. Germline CDR1 and CDR2: SGHRS and YFSETQ. CDR3 length equals 15 residues. The junction had 3 bases not matched to a gene; V was cut back by 4 bases and J by 1 base.

CDR3 in DNA: TGTGCCAGCAGTGAAGCCCCCCCGCCGGAGCAGTACTTC. Translation: CASSEAPPPEQYF. The genes are TRBV6-1 and TRBJ2-7; D ambiguous. Germline loops: CDR1 MNHNS, CDR2 SASEGT. The CDR3 sequence is 13 residues long. Trimming took off 0 bases at V and 7 bases at J, with 10 bases between the two ends.

The table lists this clone with a count of one. This chain uses TRBV2 with TRBJ2-5; TRBD1 aligns across 10 bases. The CDR3 has 14 residues. Germline loops: CDR1 SNHLY, CDR2 FYNNEI. Unmatched junction bases numbered 4, after V lost 5 bases and J lost 4 bases. CDR3 in DNA: TGTGCCAGCAGTAAGCGGACAGGGGGAGAGACCCAGTACTTC. Its protein product is CASSKRTGGETQYF.

The J gene is TRBJ1-4, the V gene TRBV11-2; possibly TRBD1 for D (5 bases). The CDR3 length is 16 residues. The V gene's germline CDR1 is SGHAT and CDR2 FQNNGV. V lost 0 bases and J 5 bases, leaving 13 bases between the germline ends. CDR3 protein: CASSLDFPGPNEKLFF. The CDR3, as DNA: TGTGCCAGCAGCTTAGATTTCCCGGGGCCAAATGAAAAACTGTTTTTT.

The chain joins TRBV10-3 to TRBJ1-2, with D possibly TRBD1 on 5 matching bases. The CDR3 contains 16 residues. V shed 2 bases and J shed 8 bases, with 21 bases lying between them. CDR1 is ENHRY, CDR2 SYGVKD, per germline. The CDR3 here is CAISEIAGPDLGGYTF. The CDR3 DNA sequence: TGTGCCATCAGTGAGATCGCGGGGCCCGACCTGGGGGGCTACACCTTC.

This clone was observed a single time. The chain employs TRBV18 and TRBJ1-2; D is perhaps TRBD1 (6 bases). Germline values: CDR1 KGHSH, CDR2 LQKENI. Deletions cut 0 bases from V and 5 bases from J, with 10 bases between. The CDR3 contains 14 residues. The DNA of the CDR3 is TGTGCCAGCTCACCACCCCCGGGGGCGTATGGCTACACCTTC. This translates into CASSPPPGAYGYTF.

The chain combines TRBV2 with TRBJ2-4; TRBD1 aligns across 12 bases. The V and J ends lost 6 bases and 6 bases, in that order; junction bases with no gene match: 3. CDR3 length equals 14 residues. Germline V CDR1 and CDR2: SNHLY, FYNNEI. CDR3 in amino acids: CASSGTGGINIQYF. CDR3 in DNA: TGTGCCAGCAGCGGGACAGGGGGCATAAACATTCAGTACTTC.

The V and J genes are TRBV29-1 and TRBJ2-7; 8 bases fit TRBD2. This CDR3 spans 12 amino acids. J lost 5 bases, V lost 5 bases, and 5 bases had no gene match. Germline lookup yields CDR1 SQVTM and CDR2 ANQGSEA. This chain's CDR3 is CSVWRGEDEQYF. CDR3 bases: TGCAGCGTTTGGCGGGGGGAGGACGAGCAGTACTTC.

The gene calls are TRBV7-9 and TRBJ1-1; D is ambiguous. With 6 bases removed from V and 2 bases from J, the gap between germline ends came to 13 bases. The germline gives CDR1 SEHNR, CDR2 FQNEAQ (reference sequence). The CDR3 is 14 residues long. The CDR3 coding sequence is TGTGCCAGCAGTGGGCGAGGACCAAACACTGAAGCTTTCTTT. Residues: CASSGRGPNTEAFF.

The sample holds one count of this clone. The chain couples TRBV27 to TRBJ2-7; D is uncertain. V lost 6 bases, J lost 5 bases, and 8 bases lay in between. This CDR3 has 11 amino acids. Germline values: CDR1 MNHEY, CDR2 SMNVEV (reference sequence). CDR3 region: CASRGSHEQYF. CDR3 coding DNA: TGTGCCAGCAGGGGGTCCCACGAGCAGTACTTC.